The 16 T cell receptor beta chains in this list originate from one sample, sequenced in a study of CD8+ T cells in alopecia areata. Reverse transcription of extracted RNA yielded cDNA, which provided the sequencing template. TCRdb keeps only in-frame clones here, not all; method: immunoSEQ multiplex PCR. The profile shows some 190,000 clones, roughly 60% of them singletons. The treatment: oral pan-JAK inhibitor, 5-10 mg twice daily. Sequencing was performed on CD4+ T cells sorted from blood, taken at week 24, from a patient treated with tofacitinib. Source of these receptors: a human donor with alopecia areata.

The chain carries TRBV2 and TRBJ2-7, with D possibly matching TRBD2 (6 bases). The CDR3 runs to 12 residues. V was shortened by 4 bases and J by 4 bases, with 8 bases between the two germline ends. Germline loops: CDR1 SNHLY, CDR2 FYNNEI. CDR3 bases: TGTGCCAGCAGTGGGGGGGTTTACGAGCAGTACTTC. Amino acid sequence: CASSGGVYEQYF. The entire variable domain, with the rest obtained from reference TRBV2 and TRBJ2-7, is as follows: EPEVTQTPSHQVTQMGQEVILRCVPISNHLYFYWYRQILGQKVEFLVSFYNNEISEKSEIFDDQFSVERPDGSNFTLKIRSTKLEDSAMYFCASSGGVYEQYFGPGTRLTVT.

This chain links TRBV30 with TRBJ1-6; D call uncertain. Trimming shortened V by 0 bases and J by 11 bases, and 11 bases separated the two germline ends. From germline, CDR1 is GTSNPN and CDR2 SVGIG (reference sequence). The CDR3 contains 13 residues. This chain's CDR3 is CAWSVESEPPLHF. CDR3 bases: TGTGCCTGGAGTGTAGAGTCAGAGCCACCCCTCCACTTT.

The chain joins TRBV29-1 to TRBJ1-1; 7 bases are a match to TRBD1. This CDR3 is built from 14 residues. The V gene end was trimmed by 6 bases and the J gene end by 4 bases; junction bases not matched to a gene: 11. Germline V CDR1 and CDR2: SQVTM, ANQGSEA. The CDR3 nucleotides are TGCAGCGTGGGGACAGTCCTGGGGGGCACTGAAGCTTTCTTT. This codes for CSVGTVLGGTEAFF.

This clone was counted only a few times. The rearrangement links TRBV11-2 to TRBJ2-5, with D possibly being TRBD2 (6 bases). The CDR3 contains 17 residues. V dropped 1 base and J dropped 9 bases, with 24 bases sitting between them. The germline gives CDR1 SGHAT, CDR2 FQNNGV. The CDR3 spells CASSLGWQTQQREAQYF. The CDR3 DNA follows: TGTGCCAGCAGCTTAGGATGGCAGACCCAACAAAGGGAGGCCCAGTACTTC. The variable domain in full, completed from reference TRBV11-2 and TRBJ2-5, reads EAGVAQSPRYKIIEKRQSVAFWCNPISGHATLYWYQQILGQGPKLLIQFQNNGVVDDSQLPKDRFSAERLKGVDSTLKIQPAKLEDSAVYLCASSLGWQTQQREAQYFGPGTRLLVL.

This rearrangement joins TRBV5-1 to TRBJ2-7; 7 bases map to TRBD1. This CDR3 region has 17 residues. CDR1 and CDR2 (germline): SGHRS, YFSETQ. The V and J ends lost 5 bases and 1 base, in that order; junction bases with no gene match: 15. The CDR3 DNA sequence: TGCGCCAGCAGTCTTCCCAGCCTACAGGGGAGTTCCTACGAGCAGTACTTC. Translating gives CASSLPSLQGSSYEQYF.

The chain carries TRBV4-3 and TRBJ1-2; maybe TRBD1 (6 bases). The V gene lost 0 bases and the J gene lost 6 bases, with 14 bases spanning the gap. Looked up from germline, CDR1 is LGHNA and CDR2 is YSLEER. The CDR3 has 15 amino acids. The DNA for the CDR3 is TGCGCCAGCAGCCAAGACTCACAGGGTTGGAATGGCTACACCTTC. Encoded protein: CASSQDSQGWNGYTF.

The chain carries TRBV4-3 and TRBJ1-1; D remains ambiguous. The CDR3 sequence is 14 residues long. Trimming removed 0 bases at V and 8 bases at J, with 13 bases between. CDR1 and CDR2 from the germline V gene are LGHNA and YSLEER. The CDR3 DNA reads TGCGCCAGCAGCCAAGATTCGCTCCGAGGGGAAGCTTTCTTT. Its translation: CASSQDSLRGEAFF.

The V gene is TRBV29-1, the J gene TRBJ1-2; weak D call: TRBD1 (5 bases). Trimming took 3 bases from V and 4 from J, leaving 12 bases between them. The CDR3 is 13 residues long. Germline CDR1 reads SQVTM; CDR2 reads ANQGSEA. Written as DNA, the CDR3 is TGCAGCGTTGACGCAGGGTTCGCCTATGGCTACACCTTC. Residues: CSVDAGFAYGYTF. Full variable domain (remainder filled in from reference TRBV29-1 and TRBJ1-2): SAVISQKPSRDICQRGTSLTIQCQVDSQVTMMFWYRQQPGQSLTLIATANQGSEATYESGFVIDKFPISRPNLTFSTLTVSNMSPEDSSIYLCSVDAGFAYGYTFGSGTRLTVV.

This clone was seen a handful of times. This chain links TRBV10-3 with TRBJ1-5; no reliable D call. CDR3 length: 13 residues. With 7 bases removed from V and 4 bases from J, the gap between germline ends came to 11 bases. CDR1 and CDR2 from the germline V gene are ENHRY and SYGVKD. In DNA, the CDR3 is TGTGCCATCAACCGGGAGCTTAATCAGCCCCAGCATTTT. Amino acids: CAINRELNQPQHF.

The V and J genes are TRBV7-8 and TRBJ1-4; D is ambiguous. Germline V gene data show CDR1 as SGHVS and CDR2 as FQNEAQ. The CDR3 loop spans 14 amino acids. V lost 5 bases, J lost 8 bases, and 15 bases lay in between. The CDR3 reads CASSPRKTREKLFF. The CDR3 region has the DNA TGTGCCAGCAGCCCTAGGAAAACCAGGGAAAAACTGTTTTTT.

This CDR3 is CAPTPGGADGELFF. The DNA of the CDR3 is TGTGCCCCCACCCCGGGGGGGGCAGACGGGGAGCTGTTTTTT. The J gene is TRBJ2-2, the V gene TRBV7-9; TRBD2 matches at 8 bases. V lost 11 bases to trimming and J lost 7 bases; unmatched junction nucleotides: 12. The CDR3 extends over 14 amino acids. In germline, CDR1 is SEHNR, CDR2 FQNEAQ (reference sequence).

This clone showed up just a few times. The chain has TRBV11-2 and TRBJ2-6; 10 bases match TRBD1. The CDR3 spans 19 residues. The V segment lost 5 bases and the J segment 2 bases; nucleotides outside the gene matches: 12. Germline assignment: CDR1 SGHAT and CDR2 FQNNGV. The CDR3 DNA is TGTGCCAGCAGCCCCAACTTCGGGACAGGGGAAGCTGGGGCCAACGTCCTGACTTTC. This translates into CASSPNFGTGEAGANVLTF. The full variable domain, with the rest looked up from reference TRBV11-2 and TRBJ2-6, is EAGVAQSPRYKIIEKRQSVAFWCNPISGHATLYWYQQILGQGPKLLIQFQNNGVVDDSQLPKDRFSAERLKGVDSTLKIQPAKLEDSAVYLCASSPNFGTGEAGANVLTFGAGSRLTVL.

The V gene is TRBV15, the J gene TRBJ2-3; 12 bases match TRBD2. Germline V gene sequence: CDR1 LNHNV, CDR2 YYDKDF (reference sequence). CDR3 length: 19 residues. The V and J ends lost 2 bases and 2 bases, in that order; junction bases with no gene match: 11. CDR3 loop: CATSRSPSGGARYTDTQYF. DNA of the CDR3: TGTGCCACCAGCAGATCCCCTAGCGGGGGGGCCCGCTACACAGATACGCAGTATTTT.

This chain joins TRBV2 and TRBJ2-5, with D tentatively TRBD1 (5 bases). V gave up 1 base and J gave up 5 bases, with 8 bases separating them. The CDR3 totals 13 residues. Germline-derived CDR1 and CDR2 are SNHLY and FYNNEI. CDR3 protein: CASSEEGLETQYF. The DNA of the CDR3 is TGTGCCAGCAGTGAAGAGGGGTTGGAGACCCAGTACTTC. The complete variable domain, with remaining parts taken from reference TRBV2 and TRBJ2-5, reads EPEVTQTPSHQVTQMGQEVILRCVPISNHLYFYWYRQILGQKVEFLVSFYNNEISEKSEIFDDQFSVERPDGSNFTLKIRSTKLEDSAMYFCASSEEGLETQYFGPGTRLLVL.

The V gene is TRBV4-3, the J gene TRBJ2-5; D is perhaps TRBD2 (5 bases). Trimming removed 0 bases at V and 3 bases at J, with 11 bases between. The germline gives CDR1 LGHNA, CDR2 YSLEER. The CDR3 sequence is 15 residues long. CDR3: CASSQELGREETQYF. DNA of the CDR3: TGCGCCAGCAGCCAAGAGTTGGGGAGAGAAGAGACCCAGTACTTC.

This clone occurred a few times. The rearrangement uses TRBV5-4 and TRBJ1-2; possibly TRBD1 for D (5 bases). The CDR3 is 14 residues long. V dropped 0 bases and J dropped 3 bases, with 9 bases sitting between them. CDR1 and CDR2 (germline): SGHNT, YYREEE (reference sequence). The CDR3 spells CASSLGSGYYGYTF. The CDR3 DNA follows: TGTGCCAGCAGCTTGGGGTCAGGGTACTATGGCTACACCTTC.